These T cell receptor beta chains were read from a single sample in a study of T-cell memory formation after mild COVID-19. TCRdb called the 5' RACE reads again in MiXCR, with one record for every CDR3 protein. The table includes tens of thousands of distinct CDR3 sequences, about 9.4% detected once. Sequencing input: PBMCs or a T cell subset sorted from them (not recorded which). These receptors originate from a young man who had mild COVID-19 (a few samples of this study predate the infection). Cell type and time point are not known. Each CDR3 is given with its conserved first and last residue. A D gene is named only where the DNA matches it firmly. Clone sizes are given selectively: once, few, many, or a class where the clone is expanded.

d_call	v_call	j_call	cdr3_length	clone_size	cdr3_nt	cdr3_aa
.	TRBV7-9	TRBJ1-3	16	many	TGTGCCAGCAGCTCCAGTACGGAAGCTGTAGGAAACACCATATATTTT	CASSSSTEAVGNTIYF
.	TRBV7-2	TRBJ2-5	15	many	TGTGCCAGCAGCGCCGGGAACTTTGAGGCAGAGACCCAGTACTTC	CASSAGNFEAETQYF
TRBD1	TRBV5-1	TRBJ1-4	18	few	TGCGCCAGCAGCGTTGTTCCTCCGGGACAGGAGCAACATGAAAAACTGTTTTTT	CASSVVPPGQEQHEKLFF
TRBD1	TRBV12-3/TRBV12-4	TRBJ2-2	14	few	TGTGCCAGCAGACTCGGACAGGGAAGGCGGGAGCTGTTTTTT	CASRLGQGRRELFF
TRBD1	TRBV5-1	TRBJ1-6	17	.	TGCGCCAGCACGGATCTGGGACAGGGGGCCCGGAATTCACCCCTCCACTTT	CASTDLGQGARNSPLHF
.	TRBV7-2	TRBJ2-5	14	.	TGTGCCAGCAGCACTACTAGAGGAGGAGAGACCCAGTACTTC	CASSTTRGGETQYF
.	TRBV24-1	TRBJ2-5	14	.	TGTGCCACCAGTGAAGGAGGCGGACAAGAGACCCAGTACTTC	CATSEGGGQETQYF
TRBD2	TRBV3-1	TRBJ2-2	17	few	TGTGCCAGCAGCCAAGAGGTCCAGCGGGGGGGCACCGGGGAGCTGTTTTTT	CASSQEVQRGGTGELFF
.	TRBV12-3/TRBV12-4	TRBJ2-2	17	few	TGTGCCAGCAGTTTCGGGGGACAGTCCATCAACACCGGGGAGCTGTTTTTT	CASSFGGQSINTGELFF
.	TRBV5-1	TRBJ2-1	15	many	TGCGCCAGCAGCCCAATGACAGGCGCCTACAATGAGCAGTTCTTC	CASSPMTGAYNEQFF
.	TRBV7-8	TRBJ1-3	15	.	TGTGCCAGCAGTCGCGGACGGGACTCTGGAAACACCATATATTTT	CASSRGRDSGNTIYF
.	TRBV12-3/TRBV12-4	TRBJ2-2	14	.	TGTGCCAGCACTCCCGGACCGGCTACCGGGGAGCTGTTTTTT	CASTPGPATGELFF
TRBD1	TRBV6-6	TRBJ1-5	16	many	TGTGCCAGCAGCAGGGACAGGGAGGGGAGCAATCAGCCCCAGCATTTT	CASSRDREGSNQPQHF
.	TRBV7-2	TRBJ2-2	14	many	TGTGCCAGCAGACTACGGCTAGCCGCCGGGGAGCTGTTTTTT	CASRLRLAAGELFF
.	TRBV11-2	TRBJ2-5	13	.	TGTGCCAGCAGCTTACAGGTGCAAGAGACCCAGTACTTC	CASSLQVQETQYF